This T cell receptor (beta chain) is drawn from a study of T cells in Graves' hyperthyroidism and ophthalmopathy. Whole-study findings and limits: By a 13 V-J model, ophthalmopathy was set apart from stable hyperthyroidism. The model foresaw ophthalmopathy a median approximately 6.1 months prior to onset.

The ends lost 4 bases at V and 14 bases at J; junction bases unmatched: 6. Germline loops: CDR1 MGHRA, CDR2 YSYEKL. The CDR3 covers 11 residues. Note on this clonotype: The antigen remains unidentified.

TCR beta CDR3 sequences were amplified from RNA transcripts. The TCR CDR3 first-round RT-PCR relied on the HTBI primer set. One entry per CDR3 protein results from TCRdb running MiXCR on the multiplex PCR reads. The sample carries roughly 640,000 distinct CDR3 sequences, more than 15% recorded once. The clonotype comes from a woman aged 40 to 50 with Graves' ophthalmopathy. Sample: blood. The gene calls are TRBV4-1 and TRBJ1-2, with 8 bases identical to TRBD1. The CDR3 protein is CASSPGQGGTF. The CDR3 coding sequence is TGCGCCAGCAGCCCCGGACAGGGTGGTACCTTC.